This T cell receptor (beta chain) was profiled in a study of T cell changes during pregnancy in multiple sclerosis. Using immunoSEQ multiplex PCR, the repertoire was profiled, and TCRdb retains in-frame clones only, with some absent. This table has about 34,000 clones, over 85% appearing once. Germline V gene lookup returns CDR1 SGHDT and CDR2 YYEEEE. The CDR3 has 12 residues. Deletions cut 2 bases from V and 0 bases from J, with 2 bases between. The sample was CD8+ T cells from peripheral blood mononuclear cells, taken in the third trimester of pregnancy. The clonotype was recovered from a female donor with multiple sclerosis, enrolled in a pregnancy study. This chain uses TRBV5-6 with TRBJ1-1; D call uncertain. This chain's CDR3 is CASSFVNTEAFF. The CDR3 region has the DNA TGTGCCAGCAGCTTCGTGAACACTGAAGCTTTCTTT.